These 27 T cell receptor beta chains came from one sample sequenced in a study of beta chain features in type 1 diabetes. The investigators reverse transcribed all of the isolated RNA, so they sequenced expressed TCRB transcripts. Sequencing was performed with immunoSEQ multiplex PCR; in TCRdb, only in-frame clones are kept and a portion is missing. The sample yields 250,000 to 350,000 clones, roughly an eighth seen once. These receptors have no identified antigens. Study findings and constraints: Moderately but significantly shorter TCRB CDR3s were found in Type 1 diabetes patients in all four CD4+ subsets.

The sequenced sample consisted of naive CD4+ T cells from blood. The receptor set was obtained from a man aged 25-45 years with type 1 diabetes.

The chain carries TRBV19 and TRBJ2-1, with a possible D match to TRBD2 (6 bases). The CDR3 has 14 residues. V was clipped by 7 bases and J by 6 bases, with 16 bases between them. Germline V gene lookup returns CDR1 LNHDA and CDR2 SQIVND (reference sequence). The CDR3 loop is CASKFKEGLNEQFF. In nucleotides, the CDR3 is TGTGCCAGTAAATTTAAGGAGGGCCTCAATGAGCAGTTCTTC. The variable domain in full, completed from reference TRBV19 and TRBJ2-1, reads DGGITQSPKYLFRKEGQNVTLSCEQNLNHDAMYWYRQDPGQGLRLIYYSQIVNDFQKGDIAEGYSVSREKKESFPLTVTSAQKNPTAFYLCASKFKEGLNEQFFGPGTRLTVL.

The chain has TRBV18 and TRBJ1-2; 7 bases map to TRBD1. J gave up 0 bases and V 6 bases, and 4 bases lay outside the gene matches. The CDR3 length is 14 residues. From germline, CDR1 is KGHSH and CDR2 LQKENI. CDR3 bases: TGTGCCAGCTCGACAGGGAACACTAACTATGGCTACACCTTC. Its translation is CASSTGNTNYGYTF.

The chain carries TRBV7-2 and TRBJ2-5; no clear D gene. The CDR3 is made up of 12 amino acids. V shed 1 base and J shed 4 bases, with 4 bases lying between them. The germline CDR1 and CDR2 sequences are SGHTA and FQGNSA. This CDR3 is CASSLVGETQYF. Written as DNA, the CDR3 is TGTGCCAGCAGCTTAGTCGGAGAGACCCAGTACTTC.

This sequence joins TRBV28 and TRBJ1-1; D possibly corresponds to TRBD1 (6 bases). CDR3 length equals 12 residues. V was shortened by 3 bases and J by 9 bases, with 11 bases between the two germline ends. Per germline, CDR1 MDHEN and CDR2 SYDVKM. The CDR3 DNA is TGTGCCAGCAGTTTGGTAGGACAGAAAGCTTTCTTT. Translating it yields CASSLVGQKAFF.

V and J are TRBV7-2 and TRBJ2-7; a possible D gene is TRBD2 (6 bases). Trimming shortened V by 4 bases and J by 1 base, and 11 bases separated the two germline ends. CDR1 is SGHTA and CDR2 is FQGNSA in the germline V gene. This CDR3 is built from 14 residues. The CDR3 bases are TGTGCCAGCAGCTCCCCTGGACTATCCTACGAGCAGTACTTC. Amino acid sequence: CASSSPGLSYEQYF. Filled out from reference TRBV7-2 and TRBJ2-7, the complete variable domain reads GAGVSQSPSNKVTEKGKDVELRCDPISGHTALYWYRQSLGQGLEFLIYFQGNSAPDKSGLPSDRFSAERTGGSVSTLTIQRTQQEDSAVYLCASSSPGLSYEQYFGPGTRLTVT.

The gene calls are TRBV25-1 and TRBJ1-5; D gene ambiguous. Germline V gene lookup returns CDR1 MGHDK and CDR2 SYGVNS. V lost 1 base to trimming and J lost 1 base, with 8 bases between them. The length of the CDR3 is 15 residues. In DNA, the CDR3 is TGTGCCAGCAGTGAATCAGGTCGGAGCAATCAGCCCCAGCATTTT. It specifies CASSESGRSNQPQHF.

This clone came up a few times. The chain combines TRBV7-2 with TRBJ1-5, with 10 bases fitting TRBD1. Germline CDR1 and CDR2: SGHTA and FQGNSA. V was pared by 5 bases and J by 7 bases, with 5 bases of the junction left unmatched. The CDR3 runs 14 residues. This CDR3 reads CASSPDRGDQPQHF. In DNA, the CDR3 is TGTGCCAGCAGCCCGGACAGGGGGGACCAGCCCCAGCATTTT.

In this sample, this clone turned up a few times. The V gene is TRBV7-9, the J gene TRBJ1-5; D possibly corresponds to TRBD1 (6 bases). The germline gives CDR1 SEHNR, CDR2 FQNEAQ (reference sequence). This CDR3 has 14 residues. Trimming removed 5 bases from V and 3 bases from J, with 11 bases in between. The DNA of the CDR3 is TGTGCCAGCAGCCTACAGGGAGACAATCAGCCCCAGCATTTT. It codes for CASSLQGDNQPQHF.

The genes are TRBV18 and TRBJ1-4; 7 bases are a match to TRBD1. The trim removed 5 bases at V and 7 bases at J, leaving 10 bases unmatched. Germline CDR1 and CDR2: KGHSH and LQKENI. The CDR3 is 15 residues long. CDR3 region: CASSTTGQQREKLFF. DNA for the CDR3: TGTGCCAGCTCAACGACGGGACAGCAGCGTGAAAAACTGTTTTTT.

The chain employs TRBV11-2 and TRBJ1-2, with unresolved D. The CDR3 sequence is 14 residues long. V was cut by 0 bases and J by 0 bases, with 5 bases left in between. Per the germline V gene, CDR1 is SGHAT and CDR2 is FQNNGV. For the CDR3, the DNA is TGTGCCAGCAGCTTAGACAGAACTAACTATGGCTACACCTTC. This codes for CASSLDRTNYGYTF.

This clone has a handful of counts. This rearrangement joins TRBV19 to TRBJ1-1; perhaps TRBD1 as D (6 bases). Germline values: CDR1 LNHDA, CDR2 SQIVND (reference sequence). V was trimmed by 3 bases and J by 0 bases, leaving 11 bases between them. The CDR3 sequence is 15 residues long. The CDR3 region has the DNA TGTGCCAGTAGTATGTCGACAGGAATGAACACTGAAGCTTTCTTT. It yields the protein CASSMSTGMNTEAFF.

The J gene is TRBJ2-5, the V gene TRBV11-1; 10 bases are a match to TRBD1. The germline gives CDR1 SGHAT, CDR2 FQDESV (reference sequence). The V gene end was trimmed by 4 bases and the J gene end by 4 bases; junction bases not matched to a gene: 3. The length of the CDR3 is 14 residues. DNA of the CDR3: TGTGCCAGCAGCTCGAGACAGGGGGCAGAGACCCAGTACTTC. Translation gives CASSSRQGAETQYF.

The sample holds a few counts of this clone. In DNA form, the CDR3 reads TGCGCCAGCACCCTGGGGGGACAGGGTAGCTACAATGAGCAGTTCTTC. Its translation is CASTLGGQGSYNEQFF. The gene calls are TRBV5-1 and TRBJ2-1, with TRBD1 matching over 9 bases. CDR3 length equals 16 residues. The V segment lost 6 bases and the J segment 3 bases; nucleotides outside the gene matches: 10. Germline V gives CDR1 SGHRS, CDR2 YFSETQ.

This clone was observed many times. J is TRBJ2-5 and V is TRBV29-1; D remains ambiguous. Germline V gene lookup returns CDR1 SQVTM and CDR2 ANQGSEA. V was shortened by 6 bases and J by 7 bases, with 9 bases between the two germline ends. The CDR3 consists of 10 residues. The DNA of the CDR3 is TGCAGCGTATTCGCAGGGACCCAGTACTTC. Translated: CSVFAGTQYF.

This clone has only a few counts. The chain has TRBV29-1 and TRBJ1-1; D may be TRBD1 (6 bases). Trimming shortened V by 7 bases and J by 0 bases, and 21 bases separated the two germline ends. CDR1 and CDR2 (germline): SQVTM, ANQGSEA. The CDR3 loop spans 16 amino acids. The DNA for the CDR3 is TGCAGCGCTGTAAAGGGGGGGACTGGAATGAACACTGAAGCTTTCTTT. This codes for CSAVKGGTGMNTEAFF.

This rearrangement joins TRBV13 to TRBJ2-7; tentative D call: TRBD2 (5 bases). CDR1 PRHDT and CDR2 FYEKMQ come from the germline V gene (reference sequence). The CDR3 extends over 14 amino acids. The germline V and J ends were trimmed by 5 bases and 2 bases, with 13 bases remaining between them. For the CDR3, the DNA is TGTGCCAGCAGCCTCCAACTAGGAGCCTACGAGCAGTACTTC. This translates into CASSLQLGAYEQYF. The whole variable domain, remainder taken from reference TRBV13 and TRBJ2-7, is AAGVIQSPRHLIKEKRETATLKCYPIPRHDTVYWYQQGPGQDPQFLISFYEKMQSDKGSIPDRFSAQQFSDYHSELNMSSLELGDSALYFCASSLQLGAYEQYFGPGTRLTVT.

This clone was detected only a few times. V and J are TRBV4-3 and TRBJ1-3; the D is unclear. The V gene's germline CDR1 is LGHNA and CDR2 YSLEER. Trimming took off 0 bases at V and 7 bases at J, with 16 bases between the two ends. This CDR3 spans 16 amino acids. The CDR3 is CASSQDITRGRNTIYF. CDR3 sequence (DNA): TGCGCCAGCAGCCAAGATATAACCCGGGGAAGGAACACCATATATTTT.

This sequence joins TRBV27 and TRBJ2-1; the match to TRBD2 covers 12 bases. J gave up 8 bases and V 6 bases, and 8 bases lay outside the gene matches. This CDR3 region has 15 residues. Germline CDR1 MNHEY, CDR2 SMNVEV (reference sequence). The DNA for the CDR3 is TGTGCCAGCAGGACCCTAGCGGGAGGGCCTGATGAGCAGTTCTTC. Its protein is CASRTLAGGPDEQFF.

This clone was picked up a small number of times. The DNA of the CDR3 is TGTGCCTGGAGAGCGGGAGTCTACGAGCAGTACTTC. It codes for CAWRAGVYEQYF. This chain joins TRBV30 and TRBJ2-7, with 8 bases that match TRBD2. The CDR3 is made up of 12 amino acids. J lost 3 bases, V lost 3 bases, and 1 base had no gene match. Germline loops: CDR1 GTSNPN, CDR2 SVGIG (reference sequence).

The sample holds a few counts of this clone. The rearrangement links TRBV29-1 to TRBJ2-7; 12 nucleotides line up with TRBD1. The CDR3 length is 12 residues. Germline V gene data show CDR1 as SQVTM and CDR2 as ANQGSEA. The V gene end was trimmed by 6 bases and the J gene end by 7 bases; junction bases not matched to a gene: 4. The CDR3 DNA is TGCAGCGTCGGGACAGGGGGCCGGGAGCAGTACTTC. Its translation is CSVGTGGREQYF.

This clone was observed a few times. This chain links TRBV6-6 with TRBJ2-1; D possibly corresponds to TRBD2 (6 bases). The germline gives CDR1 MNHNY, CDR2 SVGAGI (reference sequence). V lost 6 bases and J 5 bases, leaving 17 bases between the germline ends. There are 15 residues in the CDR3. Here the CDR3 reads CASRKGGTLHNEQFF. CDR3 bases: TGTGCCAGCAGAAAGGGCGGGACCCTCCACAATGAGCAGTTCTTC.

The V call is TRBV2, the J call TRBJ2-5; 8 bases map to TRBD1. V was clipped by 6 bases and J by 3 bases; unmatched bases: 6. The CDR3 totals 14 residues. Per germline, CDR1 SNHLY and CDR2 FYNNEI. The chain's CDR3 is CASRGMTGEETQYF. CDR3 in DNA: TGTGCCAGCAGGGGGATGACAGGGGAAGAGACCCAGTACTTC. Together with reference TRBV2 and TRBJ2-5, the CDR3 gives the full variable domain: EPEVTQTPSHQVTQMGQEVILRCVPISNHLYFYWYRQILGQKVEFLVSFYNNEISEKSEIFDDQFSVERPDGSNFTLKIRSTKLEDSAMYFCASRGMTGEETQYFGPGTRLLVL.

This clone was recorded a few times. The chain joins TRBV5-1 to TRBJ2-5; 7 bases match TRBD2. Per germline, CDR1 SGHRS and CDR2 YFSETQ. The CDR3 is 16 amino acids. The junction had 6 bases not matched to a gene; V was cut back by 0 bases and J by 1 base. The CDR3 coding sequence is TGCGCCAGCAGCTTGGTGGCTAGCGGAGGCCAAGAGACCCAGTACTTC. Protein sequence: CASSLVASGGQETQYF.

This clone has a handful of counts. V is TRBV5-6 and J is TRBJ2-1; 8 nucleotides agree with TRBD1. Losses at the gene ends were 4 bases for V and 5 bases for J; bases not matched to a gene: 8. Germline assignment: CDR1 SGHDT and CDR2 YYEEEE. The CDR3 is 15 amino acids. The CDR3 reads CASSPTGVFDNEQFF. CDR3 nucleotide sequence: TGTGCCAGCAGCCCGACAGGGGTCTTCGACAATGAGCAGTTCTTC.

The chain couples TRBV6-5 to TRBJ1-5; 10 positions match TRBD1. The CDR3 is 15 amino acids. V was clipped by 0 bases and J by 7 bases; unmatched bases: 3. Germline assignment: CDR1 MNHEY and CDR2 SVGAGI. The CDR3 DNA is TGTGCCAGCAGTTACTCCGGGACAGGGGTCCAGCCCCAGCATTTT. Protein: CASSYSGTGVQPQHF.

The rearrangement joins TRBV4-1 to TRBJ2-1; TRBD2 might be the D (6 bases). Germline V gives CDR1 MGHRA, CDR2 YSYEKL. Trimming took 1 base from V and 0 from J, leaving 13 bases between them. The CDR3 contains 17 residues. The DNA for the CDR3 is TGCGCCAGCAGCCAAGTCGGGACTTTCAGCTCCTACAATGAGCAGTTCTTC. This encodes CASSQVGTFSSYNEQFF.

This clone was counted a few times. This chain uses TRBV4-2 with TRBJ2-1; the D gene is possibly TRBD2 (6 bases). This CDR3 has 17 residues. The germline V gene has CDR1 LGHNA and CDR2 YNFKEQ. Trimming cost V 0 bases and J 0 bases, with 12 bases left between them. CDR3 sequence (DNA): TGTGCCAGCAGCCAAGATAAGTACGGGAGCTCCTACAATGAGCAGTTCTTC. This sequence encodes CASSQDKYGSSYNEQFF.